These 25 T cell receptor beta chains share one sample of origin, sequenced in a study of early T cells in non-severe SARS-CoV-2 infection. Each CDR3 protein gets one entry after TCRdb re-called the 5' RACE reads with MiXCR. The sample lists around 84,000 distinct CDR3 sequences; around 10% were seen once. Material for sequencing was whole blood. All receptors derive from an adult who was a healthcare worker with PCR-confirmed SARS-CoV-2 infection or an uninfected control (not recorded which).

There are many counts of this clonotype. The V and J genes are TRBV12-3 or TRBV12-4 and TRBJ2-7; no clear D gene. V lost 1 base and J lost 5, with 3 bases in between. This CDR3 spans 11 amino acids. The CDR3 nucleotides read TGTGCCAGCAGTTTAGGCCACGAGCAGTACTTC. Its translation is CASSLGHEQYF.

The chain links TRBV5-1 to TRBJ1-2; no firm D call. V lost 0 bases to trimming and J lost 1 base, with 7 bases between them. Germline V CDR1 and CDR2: SGHRS, YFSETQ. This CDR3 is 14 amino acids long. CDR3 loop: CASSLGDNNYGYTF. The CDR3, as DNA: TGCGCCAGCAGCTTGGGGGATAATAACTATGGCTACACCTTC.

This clonotype was recorded at least ten times. CDR3 in amino acids: CASSSDRAGKLFF. The CDR3 coding sequence is TGTGCCAGCAGTTCAGACAGGGCTGGAAAACTGTTTTTT. This chain connects TRBV6-5 to TRBJ1-4; 7 bases fit TRBD1. From germline, CDR1 is MNHEY and CDR2 SVGAGI. The J segment lost 10 bases and the V segment lost 4 bases, leaving 6 bases of the junction unmatched. The CDR3 contains 13 residues.

CDR3 DNA sequence: TGTGCCAGCAGTCCATGGACAGGGGGCGCCGATGAAAAACTGTTTTTT. It encodes CASSPWTGGADEKLFF. The rearrangement uses TRBV28 and TRBJ1-4; 11 positions agree with TRBD1. The CDR3 runs to 16 residues. CDR1 MDHEN and CDR2 SYDVKM come from the germline V gene. V shed 5 bases, J shed 6 bases, and the junction held 8 bases outside the gene matches.

This clonotype was counted between two and nine times. The rearrangement joins TRBV28 to TRBJ2-7; TRBD1 is a possible D gene (6 bases). Germline lookup yields CDR1 MDHEN and CDR2 SYDVKM. The length of the CDR3 is 15 residues. V was clipped by 8 bases and J by 2 bases, with 19 bases between them. CDR3 loop: CASHYGTGLAYEQYF. DNA for the CDR3: TGTGCCAGCCACTATGGCACAGGGCTAGCCTACGAGCAGTACTTC. The complete variable domain, with remaining parts taken from reference TRBV28 and TRBJ2-7, reads DVKVTQSSRYLVKRTGEKVFLECVQDMDHENMFWYRQDPGLGLRLIYFSYDVKMKEKGDIPEGYSVSREKKERFSLILESASTNQTSMYLCASHYGTGLAYEQYFGPGTRLTVT.

This clonotype was observed a handful of times. The chain uses TRBV7-6 and TRBJ1-5; D may be TRBD1 (6 bases). Germline V gives CDR1 SGHVS, CDR2 FNYEAQ. The CDR3 is 15 amino acids. V was clipped by 3 bases and J by 7 bases, with 16 bases between them. CDR3 DNA: TGTGCCAGCAGCTTGGGGGCGGGGCTTCGGCAGCCCCAGCATTTT. It codes for CASSLGAGLRQPQHF.

This clonotype has more than one count but fewer than ten. A junction boundary mismatches the germline segment, possibly from a read error. The rearrangement links TRBV7-2 to TRBJ1-6, with TRBD1 as a possible D gene (5 bases). This CDR3 spans 16 amino acids. CDR1 SGHTA and CDR2 FQGNSA come from the germline V gene. In nucleotides, the CDR3 is TGTGCCAGCAGATTAGGGTCGGGGCGGGCTAATTCACCCCTCCACTTT. This translates into CASRLGSGRANSPLHF.

This clonotype was recorded a few times. The V call is TRBV5-1, the J call TRBJ1-3; the D is unclear. Germline CDR1 is SGHRS and CDR2 is YFSETQ. This CDR3 is built from 14 residues. Trimming pared 0 bases from V and 7 bases from J, leaving 11 bases between. The CDR3 here is CASSLGLTGNTIYF. The DNA for the CDR3 is TGCGCCAGCAGCTTGGGACTGACGGGTAACACCATATATTTT.

This clonotype was seen a few times. This chain connects TRBV20-1 to TRBJ2-7; 8 bases align to TRBD2. The CDR3 totals 14 residues. V lost 5 bases, J lost 5 bases, and 11 bases stayed unmatched. In germline, CDR1 is DFQATT, CDR2 SNEGSKA (reference sequence). In DNA form, the CDR3 reads TGCAGTGCTTCTGACTTAGCGGGGACCCACGAGCAGTACTTC. Amino acid sequence: CSASDLAGTHEQYF.

This clonotype was counted many times. The chain couples TRBV7-6 to TRBJ2-1, with D unclear. Between the trimmed V and J ends, which lost 3 bases and 10 bases, there was a span of 10 bases. This CDR3 has 12 amino acids. Looked up from germline, CDR1 is SGHVS and CDR2 is FNYEAQ. CDR3 region: CASSFRNAEQFF. CDR3 nucleotides: TGTGCCAGCAGCTTTCGAAATGCGGAGCAGTTCTTC. The full variable domain, its missing parts supplied by reference TRBV7-6 and TRBJ2-1, is GAGVSQSPRYKVTKRGQDVALRCDPISGHVSLYWYRQALGQGPEFLTYFNYEAQQDKSGLPNDRFSAERPEGSISTLTIQRTEQRDSAMYRCASSFRNAEQFFGPGTRLTVL.

This clonotype has at least ten counts. This chain links TRBV9 with TRBJ2-2; 7 bases map to TRBD2. Trimming cost V 0 bases and J 3 bases; bases outside gene matches: 2. This CDR3 comprises 15 residues. Germline V lookup: CDR1 SGDLS, CDR2 YYNGEE. The CDR3 sequence is CASSVGGSYTGELFF. The CDR3 DNA follows: TGTGCCAGCAGCGTAGGCGGGAGTTACACCGGGGAGCTGTTTTTT.

This clonotype has at least ten counts. The chain joins TRBV12-3 or TRBV12-4 to TRBJ1-6, with D perhaps matching TRBD1 (6 bases). CDR3 size: 16 residues. V dropped 5 bases and J dropped 5 bases, with 16 bases sitting between them. CDR3 region: CASSPRQGFNNSPLHF. CDR3 DNA sequence: TGTGCCAGCAGTCCTCGGCAGGGGTTCAATAATTCACCCCTCCACTTT.

The chain has TRBV25-1 and TRBJ1-1, with D hard to call. V dropped 4 bases and J dropped 11 bases, with 11 bases sitting between them. The CDR3 totals 11 residues. Germline CDR1 MGHDK, CDR2 SYGVNS. The CDR3 DNA sequence: TGTGCCAGCAGTGGACCTCCTGGGGCTTTCTTT. This encodes CASSGPPGAFF.

This clonotype was seen repeatedly, ten times or more. The rearrangement links TRBV11-2 to TRBJ2-1; D not resolved. Trimming took off 4 bases at V and 1 base at J, with 14 bases between the two ends. The CDR3 consists of 16 residues. Looked up from germline, CDR1 is SGHAT and CDR2 is FQNNGV. CDR3 region: CASSSFESRSYNEQFF. CDR3 sequence (DNA): TGTGCCAGCAGCTCGTTCGAATCGAGGTCCTACAATGAGCAGTTCTTC. Variable domain in full (rest from reference TRBV11-2 and TRBJ2-1): EAGVAQSPRYKIIEKRQSVAFWCNPISGHATLYWYQQILGQGPKLLIQFQNNGVVDDSQLPKDRFSAERLKGVDSTLKIQPAKLEDSAVYLCASSSFESRSYNEQFFGPGTRLTVL.

This clonotype was counted a few times. The rearrangement links TRBV10-3 to TRBJ2-3; tentatively, D is TRBD1 (5 bases). V lost 2 bases and J lost 3, with 9 bases in between. Germline values: CDR1 ENHRY, CDR2 SYGVKD. The CDR3 covers 14 residues. Here the CDR3 reads CAISEQGMTDTQYF. CDR3 sequence (DNA): TGTGCCATCAGTGAGCAGGGTATGACAGATACGCAGTATTTT.

This clonotype was seen repeatedly, ten times or more. CDR3 nucleotides: TGTGCCAGCTCACCACAGGGGGAAGAGCCCCAGCATTTT. Its translation: CASSPQGEEPQHF. The gene calls are TRBV18 and TRBJ1-5, with TRBD1 as a possible D gene (6 bases). The germline V gene has CDR1 KGHSH and CDR2 LQKENI. The V end was cut by 1 base, the J end by 8 bases, with 9 bases between. CDR3 length equals 13 residues.

The chain carries TRBV5-4 and TRBJ2-4; the D gene is possibly TRBD2 (7 bases). V lost 4 bases and J lost 0, with 14 bases in between. Germline V CDR1 and CDR2: SGHNT, YYREEE (reference sequence). The CDR3 has 16 amino acids. Here the CDR3 DNA reads TGTGCCAGCAGCCTGGGGGGGGCTGTAGCCAAAAACATTCAGTACTTC. Residues: CASSLGGAVAKNIQYF.

This clonotype was detected ten times or more. This chain connects TRBV3-1 to TRBJ2-1, with 10 nucleotides matching TRBD2. This CDR3 is built from 16 residues. Per germline, CDR1 LGHDT and CDR2 YNNKEL (reference sequence). V was clipped by 4 bases and J by 5 bases; unmatched bases: 8. CDR3 in DNA: TGTGCCAGCAGCCCAGACAGCGGGGGGGCCCACAATGAGCAGTTCTTC. Protein sequence: CASSPDSGGAHNEQFF.

Ten or more counts support this clonotype. The chain has TRBV20-1 and TRBJ1-5; D is possibly TRBD1 (5 bases). Germline assignment: CDR1 DFQATT and CDR2 SNEGSKA (reference sequence). CDR3 length equals 15 residues. V lost 5 bases to trimming and J lost 0 bases, with 14 bases between them. The CDR3 sequence is CSAETGVNSNQPQHF. For the CDR3, the DNA is TGCAGTGCTGAAACAGGAGTTAATAGCAATCAGCCCCAGCATTTT.

At least ten counts were recorded for this clonotype. The V gene is TRBV7-9, the J gene TRBJ1-4; TRBD1 might be the D (5 bases). V lost 5 bases and J 5 bases, leaving 12 bases between the germline ends. CDR1 is SEHNR, CDR2 FQNEAQ, per germline (reference sequence). This CDR3 contains 14 residues. The CDR3 spells CASSRRGINEKLFF. CDR3 sequence (DNA): TGTGCCAGCAGCCGGCGGGGGATAAATGAAAAACTGTTTTTT.

This clonotype showed up just a few times. This chain links TRBV6-6 with TRBJ2-2; D is ambiguous. The CDR3 loop spans 12 amino acids. Germline values: CDR1 MNHNY, CDR2 SVGAGI (reference sequence). Trimming stripped 7 bases from V and 8 bases from J, with 11 bases between. The CDR3 region has the DNA TGTGCCAGCACCCCCCTTTGGGGGGAGCTGTTTTTT. The encoded protein is CASTPLWGELFF.

This clonotype has at least ten counts. The chain joins TRBV28 to TRBJ1-6; D perhaps matches TRBD1 (5 bases). V lost 5 bases and J 7 bases, leaving 12 bases between the germline ends. From germline, CDR1 is MDHEN and CDR2 SYDVKM. This CDR3 region has 14 residues. The CDR3 nucleotides are TGTGCCAGCAGTCCCGGGGCAGGGAATTCACCCCTCCACTTT. Translating gives CASSPGAGNSPLHF.

In this sample, this clonotype turned up a few times. This rearrangement joins TRBV12-3 or TRBV12-4 to TRBJ2-1, with TRBD1 identical over 9 bases. The CDR3 has 15 residues. Germline trimming cut 3 bases from V and 7 bases from J; bases unmatched to any gene: 7. CDR3 in DNA: TGTGCCAGCAGTTTCCCACAGGGGGCCTCGAATGAGCAGTTCTTC. This encodes CASSFPQGASNEQFF.

In its sample, this clonotype was seen a few times. The gene calls are TRBV11-2 and TRBJ2-7; no definite D call. The V end was cut by 2 bases, the J end by 0 bases, with 11 bases between. This CDR3 comprises 15 residues. Germline-derived CDR1 and CDR2 are SGHAT and FQNNGV. As DNA, the CDR3 is TGTGCCAGCAGCTTATTGGGCGCCAGCTCCTACGAGCAGTACTTC. Residues: CASSLLGASSYEQYF.

There are a few counts of this clonotype. This rearrangement joins TRBV6-5 to TRBJ1-5; TRBD1 is a possible D gene (5 bases). The CDR3 is made up of 15 amino acids. The ends were cut back, 6 bases at V and 4 bases at J, with 16 bases in the middle. Germline-derived CDR1 and CDR2 are MNHEY and SVGAGI. CDR3 region: CASSRGRGRNQPQHF. CDR3 in DNA: TGTGCCAGCAGCCGGGGACGGGGTAGGAATCAGCCCCAGCATTTT.